This T cell receptor beta chain was sequenced during a study of identical twins (dated by TCRdb to 2015 to 2016). Turning to the overall study: The study deep-sequenced TCR alpha and beta repertoires from monozygotic twins, unrelated adults of various ages and cord blood to test whether fetal clonotypes persist. Replicate twin experiments were performed at different times using different library preparation protocols to rule out contamination. The full study reports these points: Out-of-frame TCR alpha sharing in monozygotic twins was systematically underestimated by recombination models, whereas sharing between unrelated individuals was in agreement with the recombination models. Compared with coincidental sharing between unrelated individuals, out-of-frame TCR alpha sequences shared between twins showed an excess of sequences with low generation probability. Invariant T cells such as MAIT and iNKT could partly confound zero-insertion analyses, although diverse VJ usage argued against such confounding for most clonotypes. Because the same donors could not be followed over many years, the conclusions relied on cross-sectional statistical analysis. In beta out-of-frame sequences, excess twin sharing was weaker, because having fewer shared sequences lowered the signal-to-noise ratio. Abundant cord blood beta clonotypes carried fewer insertions; young adult naive repertoires showed a weaker similar trend, while memory repertoires showed none.

This clonotype has a handful of counts. The antigen it recognizes is unknown. Base qualities are not at hand, and no much larger clone is one base apart. Library preparation was by 5' RACE. The sequencer listed for this sample is Illumina HiSeq 2000. A universal primer binding site was introduced by template switching, and a unique molecular identifier was present in the final cDNA, enabling accurate counting of TCR cDNA molecules. Specific primers in the conserved constant-segment region were used to synthesize first-strand cDNA for TCR alpha and beta chains. To control for contamination, every cDNA library carried two barcodes: a SMART-Mk sample barcode plus Illumina barcodes. Two successive PCR steps introduced TruSeq adapter sequences along with Illumina sample barcodes. The TCR alpha and beta cDNA libraries were sequenced on the Illumina HiSeq platform using custom primers. Turning to the authors' computational methods: Raw reads were processed with MiGEC to extract unique molecular identifiers, and MiXCR was used to determine CDR3 positions. For each individual, recombination models were inferred using an EM algorithm with the repgenHMM and IGoR tools. Shared clonotype analysis was performed with the tcR package in R, normalizing sharing by the product of cloneset sizes. To study raw recombination without the effects of thymic and clonal selection, out-of-frame nonproductive sequences were analyzed. TCRdb reran the public reads through fastp at Q25 and MiXCR, keeping productive beta chains. Records with the same CDR3 protein are collapsed into one entry carrying the most frequent genes and DNA. Here the V and J calls rest on TCRdb's processing, not on the authors' analysis. The sample data list approximately 500,000 distinct CDR3 sequences, and about 16% of these were observed just once. Jointly, the top ten make up roughly 0.4% of the sample.

All donors were healthy Caucasians. The twin cohort comprised three pairs of female monozygotic twins, all aged roughly 18 to 30 years. Positive isolation kits from Invitrogen were used to isolate CD4+ and CD8+ T cell populations. The same sample was also used in a study of yellow fever vaccine responses in identical twins. As the second study states: The T cell response to vaccination in identical twins was reported by the authors to appear partly convergent and partly personalized. The study precisely tracked vaccine-responding T cell clones in identical twins.

The receptor comes from a young woman in good health. The sequencing input was CD4+ T cells sorted from blood.

In nucleotide form, the sequence is TGTGCCAGCAGCCAAGACAGGGGAAACAAAAACATTCAGTACTTC. Its protein product is CASSQDRGNKNIQYF. The sequence links TRBV4-2 to TRBJ2-4; a weak D assignment points to TRBD1 (6 bases agree). Trimming removed 0 bases from V and 3 bases from J, leaving 9 bases between the germline ends. From a lookup of the germline V gene, CDR1 and CDR2 are LGHNA and YNFKEQ. The CDR3 starts with the cysteine, ends with the phenylalanine, and has 15 residues. Only CDR3 DNA is held: 45 bases, read in frame from base 1.